Listed here is a single T cell receptor (beta chain). Antigen specificity is unknown. Per germline, CDR1 SGHVS and CDR2 FNYEAQ. CDR3 length equals 13 residues. Trimming took off 1 base at V and 7 bases at J, with 10 bases between the two ends. The data are from a study of cytomegalovirus exposure and HLA in healthy donors. Use of 60 Vbeta and 13 Jbeta primers characterized the PCR. TCRdb's table, derived via immunoSEQ multiplex PCR, lists solely in-frame clones and lacks some. The table lists under 250,000 clones, around 86% of them singletons, with roughly a tenth in the top ten. Whole-study results and caveats: What a later analysis showed was that several of the most significant clusters appeared linked to common viral pathogens.

The chain is built from TRBV7-6 and TRBJ1-2; a weak D match, TRBD1 (5 bases). The sequencing input was PBMCs. The receptor was derived from a woman in her 50s in good health and CMV-seropositive. The CDR3 reads CASSLEQASGYTF. The CDR3 bases are TGTGCCAGCAGCTTAGAACAGGCGAGTGGCTACACCTTC.